This T cell receptor beta chain is drawn from a study of beta chain features in type 1 diabetes. What was sequenced were expressed TCRB transcripts, since all of the isolated RNA had been reverse transcribed. Generated by immunoSEQ multiplex PCR, the TCRdb table keeps only in-frame clones and is missing some. Among under 850,000 clones listed, roughly 13% were seen once. This clone was counted between two and nine times. What it binds is unknown. Findings of the study overall: When Type 1 diabetes patients were examined, their TCRB CDR3s proved moderately but significantly shorter in all four CD4+ subsets. Amplification by PCR could prefer shorter templates, with the same effect in patients and controls.

Germline V gene lookup returns CDR1 SNHLY and CDR2 FYNNEI. This CDR3 is built from 15 residues. Losses at the gene ends were 4 bases for V and 6 bases for J; bases not matched to a gene: 9. Sorting that relied on CD45RO/CCR7/CD25/CD127/CD95/CD27 yielded CD4+ naive, central memory, regulatory and stem cell-like memory cells. The clonotype was recovered from a man aged 18 to 35 with type 1 diabetes. The V gene is TRBV2, the J gene TRBJ1-5, with 7 bases that match TRBD1. What was sequenced was naive CD4+ T cells from blood. CDR3 sequence reads: CASSGQGTRSQPQHF. In nucleotides, the CDR3 is TGTGCCAGCAGTGGACAGGGTACGCGGTCTCAGCCCCAGCATTTT.